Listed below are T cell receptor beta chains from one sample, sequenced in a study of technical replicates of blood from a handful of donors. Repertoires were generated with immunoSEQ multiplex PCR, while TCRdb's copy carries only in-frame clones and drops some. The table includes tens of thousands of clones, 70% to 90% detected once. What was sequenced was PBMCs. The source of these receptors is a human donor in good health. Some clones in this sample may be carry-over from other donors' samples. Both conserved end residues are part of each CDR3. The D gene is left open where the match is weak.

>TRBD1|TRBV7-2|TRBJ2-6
CASGQGHFSGANVLTF
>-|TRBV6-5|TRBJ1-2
CASSLRETPWDGYTF
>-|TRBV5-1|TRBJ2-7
CASSATTYLYEQYF
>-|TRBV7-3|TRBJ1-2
CASSLTGGTGYTF
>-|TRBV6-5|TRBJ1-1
CASSYGLTEAFF
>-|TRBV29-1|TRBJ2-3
CSVEERTDTQYF
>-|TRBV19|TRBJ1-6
CASSASAQGPPLHF
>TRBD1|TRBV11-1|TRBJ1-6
CASSLLEGGQTNNSPLHF
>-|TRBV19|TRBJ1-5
CASSTPGQPQHF
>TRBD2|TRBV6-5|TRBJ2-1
CASSMGGREFF
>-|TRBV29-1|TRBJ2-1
CSVEGGRSGYNEQFF
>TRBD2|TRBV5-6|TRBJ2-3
CASSPGLAGGLYIDTQYF
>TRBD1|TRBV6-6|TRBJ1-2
CASSSDYSRGAGGYTF
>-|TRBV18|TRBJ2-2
CASSGQGNTGELFF
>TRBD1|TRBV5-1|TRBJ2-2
CASSLRDRGRNTGELFF
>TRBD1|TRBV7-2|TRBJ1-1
CASLGTGKNTEAFF
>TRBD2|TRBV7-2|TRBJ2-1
CASSLAYLRLAGKNEQFF
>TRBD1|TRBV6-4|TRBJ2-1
CASSPGTGEWNEQFF
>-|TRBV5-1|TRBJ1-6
CASSLTGSYNSPLHF
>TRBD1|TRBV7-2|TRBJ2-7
CASSPQGVGFEQYF
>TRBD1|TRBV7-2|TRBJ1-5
CASSLAGGDQPQHF
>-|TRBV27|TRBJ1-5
CASSLPDYSNQPQHF
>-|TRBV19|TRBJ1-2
CASSPTGRQFHGYTF
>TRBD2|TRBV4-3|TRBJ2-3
CASSQDSGGGADTQYF
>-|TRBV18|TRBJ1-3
CASSPGGPSSGNTIYF
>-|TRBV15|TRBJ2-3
CATSHRETQYF
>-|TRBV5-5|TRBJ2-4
CASSLLGATDKNIQYF
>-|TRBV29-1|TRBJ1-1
CSVGFQGRITEAFF
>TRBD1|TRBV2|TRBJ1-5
CASTETGHNQPQHF
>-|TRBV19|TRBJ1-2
CASRETANYGYTF
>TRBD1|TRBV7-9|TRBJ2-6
CASSLHGQGASGANVLTF
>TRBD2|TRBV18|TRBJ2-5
CASSPLDSGGAQYF
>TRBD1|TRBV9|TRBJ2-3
CASSGTGTDTQYF
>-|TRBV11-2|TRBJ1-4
CASSPRRLDEKLFF
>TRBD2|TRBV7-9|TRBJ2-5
CASSPRRGLGWETQYF
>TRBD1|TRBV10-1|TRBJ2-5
CASSESSFGTDQETQYF
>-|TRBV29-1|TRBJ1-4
CSGGQPEKLFF
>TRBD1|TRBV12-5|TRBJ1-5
CASGLGQGWNQPQHF
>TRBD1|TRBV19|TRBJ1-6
CASSIIRDRGNSPLHF
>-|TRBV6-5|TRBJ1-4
CATSQGRPFRELFF